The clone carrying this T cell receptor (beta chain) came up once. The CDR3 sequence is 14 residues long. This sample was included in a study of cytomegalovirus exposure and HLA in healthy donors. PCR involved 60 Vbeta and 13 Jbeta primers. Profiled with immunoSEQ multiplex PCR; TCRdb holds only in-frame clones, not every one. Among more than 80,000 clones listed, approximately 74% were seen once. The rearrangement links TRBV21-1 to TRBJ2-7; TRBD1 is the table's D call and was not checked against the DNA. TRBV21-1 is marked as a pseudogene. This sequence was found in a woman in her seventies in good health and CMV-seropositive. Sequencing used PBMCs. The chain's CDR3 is CASRRGTGAYEQYF. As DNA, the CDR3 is TGTGCCAGCAGAAGGGGGACAGGGGCCTACGAGCAGTACTTC.